This T cell receptor (beta chain) was observed in a study of CD8 T cells in ankylosing spondylitis. TCRdb reprocessed the 5' RACE reads with MiXCR, giving one entry per CDR3 protein. This sample has about 42,000 distinct CDR3 sequences, with roughly 2.5% found just once. This clonotype was observed many times. Germline V gene lookup returns CDR1 SGDLS and CDR2 YYNGEE. The ends were cut back, 3 bases at V and 5 bases at J, with 20 bases in the middle. This CDR3 spans 16 amino acids. J is TRBJ2-5 and V is TRBV9; maybe TRBD1 (6 bases). Sequencing was done on a sample of blood, either unsorted or a sorted T cell fraction (not recorded which). This sequence was found in a male donor with ankylosing spondylitis or in good health (not recorded which). CDR3 DNA sequence: TGTGCCAGCAGCGCTCGACAGGCCCACAAAGGCGAGACCCAGTACTTC. Translating gives CASSARQAHKGETQYF. The whole variable domain, filled in from reference TRBV9 and TRBJ2-5, reads DSGVTQTPKHLITATGQRVTLRCSPRSGDLSVYWYQQSLDQGLQFLIQYYNGEERAKGNILERFSAQQFPDLHSELNLSSLELGDSALYFCASSARQAHKGETQYFGPGTRLLVL.